The 10 T cell receptor beta chains below were found in one sample sequenced in a study of Ad26.COV2.S vaccination and SARS-CoV-2 variants. Treatment reported: 15 to 20 received Ad26.COV2.S at low or high dose, single or two shots; roughly 5 received placebo; per-sample allocation not given. Repertoires come from day 63 after the first vaccine or placebo injection. Measured with immunoSEQ multiplex PCR; TCRdb has only the in-frame clones, and not every one. The repertoire holds approximately 480,000 clones, roughly 89% seen once, with roughly 13% in the top ten. The sequencing here drew on peripheral blood, taken in a trial of Ad26.COV2.S vaccine versus placebo. All receptors derive from a person aged 18-65 years who received the Ad26.COV2.S COVID-19 vaccine or a placebo.

The rearrangement links TRBV4-2 to TRBJ2-3; 14 nucleotides match TRBD2. J gave up 8 bases and V 5 bases, and 15 bases lay outside the gene matches. The CDR3 runs 18 residues. The germline V gene has CDR1 LGHNA and CDR2 YNFKEQ. The CDR3 sequence: CASSGLTPGTSGSSTQYF. CDR3 nucleotides: TGTGCCAGCAGCGGCCTAACCCCCGGGACTAGCGGGAGTTCTACGCAGTATTTT.

The gene calls are TRBV11-1 and TRBJ2-7; D is perhaps TRBD2 (5 bases). The germline CDR1 and CDR2 sequences are SGHAT and FQDESV (reference sequence). The CDR3 is made up of 14 amino acids. Trimming took off 2 bases at V and 0 bases at J, with 8 bases between the two ends. The chain's CDR3 is CASSLSGGSYEQYF. DNA of the CDR3: TGTGCCAGCAGCTTATCCGGAGGCTCCTACGAGCAGTACTTC.

This chain links TRBV28 with TRBJ1-1; unclear D gene. Germline V gene data show CDR1 as MDHEN and CDR2 as SYDVKM. The CDR3 is made up of 8 amino acids. CDR3 coding DNA: TGTCGTGAAAATGAAGCTTTCTTT. Protein: CRENEAFF.

This chain connects TRBV11-2 to TRBJ2-1; TRBD2 agrees at 12 bases. There are 15 residues in the CDR3. J gave up 10 bases and V 7 bases, and 11 bases lay outside the gene matches. The germline V gene has CDR1 SGHAT and CDR2 FQNNGV. This chain's CDR3 is CASTSGLAGRGEQFF. The CDR3 coding sequence is TGTGCCAGCACCTCGGGACTAGCGGGCCGGGGGGAGCAGTTCTTC.

The chain joins TRBV2 to TRBJ1-2, with TRBD1 matching 12 bases. CDR1 SNHLY and CDR2 FYNNEI come from the germline V gene. This CDR3 comprises 15 residues. V lost 7 bases and J lost 4; bases outside the gene matches: 7. The CDR3 DNA reads TGTGCCAGCACCGGCCGGGACAGGGGGCTCTATGGCTACACCTTC. This codes for CASTGRDRGLYGYTF.

The chain combines TRBV28 with TRBJ1-5; 8 positions agree with TRBD1. Looked up from germline, CDR1 is MDHEN and CDR2 is SYDVKM. The CDR3 runs 20 residues. Trimming removed 5 bases from V and 4 bases from J; junction bases left unmatched: 22. In DNA form, the CDR3 reads TGTGCCAGCAGTCCCCCTACTTTAGTTCCGGGGACAGGACTAAATCAGCCCCAGCATTTT. Amino acid sequence: CASSPPTLVPGTGLNQPQHF.

This chain connects TRBV7-6 to TRBJ2-7, with TRBD1 as a possible D gene (5 bases). Germline loops: CDR1 SGHVS, CDR2 FNYEAQ. Deletions cut 1 base from V and 1 base from J, with 8 bases between. The length of the CDR3 is 14 residues. CDR3 loop: CASSLGAGSYEQYF. The CDR3 nucleotides are TGTGCCAGCAGCTTAGGCGCAGGGTCCTACGAGCAGTACTTC.

This clone was recorded only once. CDR3 sequence (DNA): TGTGCCAGCAAATTTTACAGGGGGTCGAGCGAGCAGTACTTC. Translation: CASKFYRGSSEQYF. The V call is TRBV5-8, the J call TRBJ2-7; TRBD1 matches at 8 bases. This CDR3 is 14 amino acids long. V dropped 6 bases and J dropped 6; count of bases not matched to a gene: 11. The germline CDR1 and CDR2 sequences are SGHTS and YDEGEE.

Only a few counts were recorded for this clone. The chain couples TRBV3-1 (or the pseudogene TRBV3-2) to TRBJ2-2; TRBD2 aligns across 14 bases. CDR1 and CDR2 from the germline V gene are LGHDT and YNNKEL (reference sequence). The trim removed 4 bases at V and 3 bases at J, leaving 4 bases unmatched. This CDR3 is built from 17 residues. The CDR3 loop is CASSRGTSGRYTGELFF. The DNA for the CDR3 is TGTGCCAGCAGCCGAGGGACTAGCGGGAGATACACCGGGGAGCTGTTTTTT.

The CDR3 region has the DNA TGTGCCAGCAGTGAAACTGGCAGTTCCTACGAGCAGTACTTC. Its translation: CASSETGSSYEQYF. The chain joins TRBV2 to TRBJ2-7; no firm D call. The germline V gene has CDR1 SNHLY and CDR2 FYNNEI. Trimming removed 2 bases from V and 1 base from J, with 9 bases in between. This CDR3 has 14 residues.